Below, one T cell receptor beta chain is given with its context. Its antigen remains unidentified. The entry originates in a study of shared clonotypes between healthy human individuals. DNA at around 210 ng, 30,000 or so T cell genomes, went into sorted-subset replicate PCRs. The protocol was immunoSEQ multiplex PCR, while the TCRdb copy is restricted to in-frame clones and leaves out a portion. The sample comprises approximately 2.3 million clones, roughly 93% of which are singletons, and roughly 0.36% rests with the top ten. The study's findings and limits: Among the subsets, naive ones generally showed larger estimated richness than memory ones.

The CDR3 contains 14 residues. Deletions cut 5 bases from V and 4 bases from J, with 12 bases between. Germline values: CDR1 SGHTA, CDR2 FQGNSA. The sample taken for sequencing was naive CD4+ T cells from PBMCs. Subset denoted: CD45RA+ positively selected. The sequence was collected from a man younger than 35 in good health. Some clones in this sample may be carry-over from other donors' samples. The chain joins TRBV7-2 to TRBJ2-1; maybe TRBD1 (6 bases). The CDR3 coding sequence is TGTGCCAGCAGCCAGGACAGCAGATACAATGAGCAGTTCTTC. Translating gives CASSQDSRYNEQFF.